This TCR beta chain appears in the sequencing data of a study of cytomegalovirus exposure and HLA in healthy donors. Findings and caveats of the study: When analyzed later, a missense DCLRE1C variant was found to be linked to TCR beta V- and J-gene trimming. At a 0.05 false discovery rate, a later analysis found about 17,000 TCR beta sequences to be associated with HLA alleles. Certain indistinguishable V segments, among them TRBV6-2 and TRBV6-3, were excluded.

J lost 10 bases, V lost 0 bases, and 7 bases had no gene match. This CDR3 comprises 14 residues. CDR1 is SGHRS and CDR2 is YFSETQ in the germline V gene. Both 60 Vbeta primers and 13 Jbeta primers went into the PCR. The data were produced by immunoSEQ multiplex PCR, yet TCRdb's version contains in-frame clones alone and is incomplete. The sample gives 250,000 to 350,000 clones, around 65% of which show up once; 2% to 2.5% is in the top ten. Notes on this clone: The antigen is unknown.

The chain links TRBV5-1 to TRBJ2-1, with 7 bases aligning to TRBD1. The sample was PBMCs. This TCR came from a female donor in good health and CMV-seronegative. This CDR3 is CASSLAWQGDEQFF. The CDR3 DNA follows: TGCGCCAGCAGCTTGGCGTGGCAGGGGGACGAGCAGTTCTTC.